The 16 T cell receptor beta chains reported below all come from one sample, sequenced in a study of cytomegalovirus exposure and HLA in healthy donors. The PCR made use of 60 Vbeta and 13 Jbeta primers. Libraries were prepared by immunoSEQ multiplex PCR; TCRdb keeps only in-frame clonotypes and omits some of them. The table includes fewer than 250,000 clones, roughly nine tenths detected once. Sequenced material: PBMCs. These receptors all come from a boy aged 2-9 years in good health and CMV-seronegative.

The CDR3 region is CASSLLGPLQGWAFF. CDR3 nucleotide sequence: TGCGCCAGCAGCTTGCTAGGGCCTCTCCAGGGTTGGGCTTTCTTT. V gene TRBV5-1 combines with J gene TRBJ1-1, with D maybe TRBD1 (5 bases). The CDR3 length is 15 residues. V lost 1 base to trimming and J lost 11 bases, with 21 bases between them. Germline CDR1 SGHRS, CDR2 YFSETQ.

The J gene is TRBJ2-1, the V gene TRBV28; 13 bases agree with TRBD2. In germline, CDR1 is MDHEN, CDR2 SYDVKM. Unmatched junction bases numbered 5, after V lost 4 bases and J lost 8 bases. The CDR3 contains 15 residues. CDR3 in DNA: TGTGCCAGCAGTTCCGGGACTAGCGGGATCTATGAGCAGTTCTTC. Its protein product is CASSSGTSGIYEQFF. Complete variable domain (other parts from reference TRBV28 and TRBJ2-1): DVKVTQSSRYLVKRTGEKVFLECVQDMDHENMFWYRQDPGLGLRLIYFSYDVKMKEKGDIPEGYSVSREKKERFSLILESASTNQTSMYLCASSSGTSGIYEQFFGPGTRLTVL.

This clone showed up just once. The V call is TRBV28, the J call TRBJ1-2; unclear D gene. V shed 7 bases and J shed 4 bases, with 16 bases lying between them. The CDR3 covers 14 residues. Germline CDR1 reads MDHEN; CDR2 reads SYDVKM. The CDR3 protein is CASTLRRRGYGYTF. The CDR3, as DNA: TGTGCCAGCACCCTTAGGCGCAGAGGCTATGGCTACACCTTC.

The chain couples TRBV14 to TRBJ2-3; 10 bases are a match to TRBD2. This CDR3 has 16 amino acids. The V gene's germline CDR1 is SGHDN and CDR2 FVKESK. V was clipped by 4 bases and J by 0 bases; unmatched bases: 4. This chain's CDR3 is CASSPLAGASTDTQYF. The CDR3 coding sequence is TGTGCCAGCAGCCCGCTAGCGGGGGCCAGCACAGATACGCAGTATTTT. The entire variable domain, with the rest obtained from reference TRBV14 and TRBJ2-3, is as follows: EAGVTQFPSHSVIEKGQTVTLRCDPISGHDNLYWYRRVMGKEIKFLLHFVKESKQDESGMPNNRFLAERTGGTYSTLKVQPAELEDSGVYFCASSPLAGASTDTQYFGPGTRLTVL.

This chain uses TRBV5-1 with TRBJ2-7, with TRBD1 matching over 10 bases. Germline CDR1 is SGHRS and CDR2 is YFSETQ. With V trimmed by 4 bases and J by 5 bases, 12 bases remained unmatched. CDR3 length equals 16 residues. CDR3 residues: CASSPLTGGAPDEQYF. Here the CDR3 DNA reads TGCGCCAGCAGCCCTCTGACAGGGGGCGCCCCCGACGAGCAGTACTTC.

The gene calls are TRBV9 and TRBJ1-6; D is uncertain. Looked up from germline, CDR1 is SGDLS and CDR2 is YYNGEE. V lost 7 bases and J lost 5, with 7 bases in between. The CDR3 runs to 12 residues. CDR3 protein: CASAVNNSPLHF. CDR3 DNA: TGTGCCAGCGCAGTTAATAATTCACCCCTCCACTTT.

This chain connects TRBV5-4 to TRBJ1-2; D is unresolved. CDR1 SGHNT and CDR2 YYREEE come from the germline V gene (reference sequence). The V end was cut by 2 bases, the J end by 4 bases, with 9 bases between. The CDR3 covers 13 residues. CDR3 protein: CASSFTASYGYTF. CDR3 in DNA: TGTGCCAGCAGCTTTACAGCCTCCTATGGCTACACCTTC.

This sequence joins TRBV7-9 and TRBJ2-7; 7 bases are a match to TRBD2. Trimming removed 4 bases from V and 3 bases from J; junction bases left unmatched: 12. Germline V CDR1 and CDR2: SEHNR, FQNEAQ (reference sequence). The CDR3 is made up of 16 amino acids. The CDR3 region has the DNA TGTGCCAGCAGCTCCCGTGCGGGGGAGGCCCTCTACGAGCAGTACTTC. Residues: CASSSRAGEALYEQYF.

The CDR3 nucleotides are TGTGCCAGCAGCTCCGGTAGAAACAATGAGCAGTTCTTC. It codes for CASSSGRNNEQFF. The V call is TRBV7-3, the J call TRBJ2-1; D call uncertain. V was pared by 4 bases and J by 5 bases, with 9 bases between. The germline V gene has CDR1 SGHTA and CDR2 FQGTGA. This CDR3 is built from 13 residues.

This chain uses TRBV27 with TRBJ2-3; D possibly corresponds to TRBD1 (6 bases). V lost 8 bases and J lost 3, with 15 bases in between. This CDR3 has 14 residues. Germline CDR1 is MNHEY and CDR2 is SMNVEV (reference sequence). The CDR3 spells CASGQTGSTDTQYF. Here the CDR3 DNA reads TGTGCCAGCGGGCAAACAGGGTCAACAGATACGCAGTATTTT.

The chain links TRBV27 to TRBJ2-1; 10 nucleotides line up with TRBD2. The germline gives CDR1 MNHEY, CDR2 SMNVEV (reference sequence). The CDR3 is 15 amino acids. V lost 4 bases and J lost 5; bases outside the gene matches: 5. The CDR3: CASSSPLAGDNEQFF. CDR3 in DNA: TGTGCCAGCAGTTCGCCCCTAGCGGGAGACAATGAGCAGTTCTTC.

This sequence joins TRBV6-6 and TRBJ1-1, with 9 bases aligning to TRBD1. The length of the CDR3 is 16 residues. With 0 bases clipped from V and 0 bases from J, the junction kept 2 bases outside the gene matches. Per germline, CDR1 MNHNY and CDR2 SVGAGI (reference sequence). The CDR3 DNA is TGTGCCAGCAGTTACTCCGACAGGGGGATGAACACTGAAGCTTTCTTT. Translation: CASSYSDRGMNTEAFF.

The rearrangement joins TRBV6-6 to TRBJ1-4; D possibly corresponds to TRBD1 (6 bases). The germline CDR1 and CDR2 sequences are MNHNY and SVGAGI (reference sequence). The CDR3 sequence is 14 residues long. Trimming took off 5 bases at V and 3 bases at J, with 10 bases between the two ends. The CDR3 loop reads CASSHRAPNEKLFF. DNA for the CDR3: TGTGCCAGCAGTCACAGGGCGCCTAATGAAAAACTGTTTTTT.

V is TRBV10-3 and J is TRBJ2-1; TRBD2 agrees at 10 bases. This CDR3 spans 17 amino acids. Germline V lookup: CDR1 ENHRY, CDR2 SYGVKD. The ends lost 0 bases at V and 4 bases at J; junction bases unmatched: 6. The CDR3: CAISESASGGDYNEQFF. CDR3 in DNA: TGTGCCATCAGTGAGTCCGCTAGCGGGGGCGATTACAATGAGCAGTTCTTC.

V gene TRBV9 combines with J gene TRBJ2-6, with D perhaps TRBD1 (6 bases). Deletions cut 3 bases from V and 0 bases from J, with 16 bases between. CDR1 is SGDLS, CDR2 YYNGEE, per germline. This CDR3 has 18 amino acids. DNA of the CDR3: TGTGCCAGCAGCGCCCTGACAGGTTCCATCTCTGGGGCCAACGTCCTGACTTTC. The encoded protein is CASSALTGSISGANVLTF.

This clone occurred once. The rearrangement joins TRBV14 to TRBJ2-7; maybe TRBD2 (6 bases). V was shortened by 6 bases and J by 3 bases, with 12 bases between the two germline ends. The CDR3 loop spans 13 amino acids. CDR1 is SGHDN, CDR2 FVKESK, per germline. The CDR3 spells CASRPTGDYEQYF. For the CDR3, the DNA is TGTGCCAGCAGACCCACGGGGGACTACGAGCAGTACTTC.